The 30 T cell receptor beta chains presented below share a single source sample, sequenced in a study of T cell changes during pregnancy in multiple sclerosis. Profiled with immunoSEQ multiplex PCR; TCRdb holds only in-frame clones, not every one. This sample carries under 75,000 clones, approximately 93% of them seen once, and the ten largest clones take 3.2%. Sequenced material: CD8+ T cells from peripheral blood mononuclear cells, taken in the second trimester of pregnancy. The source is a female donor with multiple sclerosis, enrolled in a pregnancy study.

The chain uses TRBV6-1 and TRBJ2-7; 8 nucleotides align to TRBD2. With 2 bases clipped from V and 5 bases from J, the junction kept 5 bases outside the gene matches. CDR3 size: 14 residues. The germline CDR1 and CDR2 sequences are MNHNS and SASEGT. This chain's CDR3 is CASSEPGLENEQYF. For the CDR3, the DNA is TGTGCCAGCAGTGAACCGGGACTAGAGAACGAGCAGTACTTC.

This sequence joins TRBV13 and TRBJ2-7; TRBD1 aligns across 9 bases. V was pared by 5 bases and J by 3 bases, with 8 bases of the junction left unmatched. The CDR3 spans 15 residues. The germline V gene has CDR1 PRHDT and CDR2 FYEKMQ (reference sequence). CDR3 nucleotides: TGTGCCAGCAGCGCGTTGGGACAGGGACTCTACGAGCAGTACTTC. Encoded protein: CASSALGQGLYEQYF.

The CDR3 region is CASSFSGASTDTQYF. CDR3 nucleotides: TGTGCCAGCAGCTTTAGCGGGGCTAGCACAGATACGCAGTATTTT. The chain carries TRBV7-7 and TRBJ2-3; the match to TRBD2 covers 8 bases. V was clipped by 3 bases and J by 0 bases; unmatched bases: 2. The CDR3 loop spans 15 amino acids. Germline values: CDR1 SSHAT, CDR2 FNYEAQ (reference sequence).

V is TRBV11-2 and J is TRBJ1-2; the match to TRBD1 covers 12 bases. The CDR3 contains 14 residues. The germline gives CDR1 SGHAT, CDR2 FQNNGV. The V and J ends lost 6 bases and 4 bases, in that order; junction bases with no gene match: 3. CDR3 in DNA: TGTGCCAGCAGGGGACAGGGGGCGGGCTATGGCTACACCTTC. Translation gives CASRGQGAGYGYTF.

The J gene is TRBJ2-1, the V gene TRBV6-5, with D possibly matching TRBD2 (5 bases). This CDR3 comprises 15 residues. Trimming stripped 2 bases from V and 2 bases from J, with 10 bases between. Germline CDR1 is MNHEY and CDR2 is SVGAGI. This CDR3 is CASSYKGVPYNEQFF. The CDR3 nucleotides are TGTGCCAGCAGTTACAAGGGAGTCCCCTACAATGAGCAGTTCTTC.

This chain connects TRBV15 to TRBJ1-1; D is unclear. The V end was cut by 0 bases, the J end by 1 base, with 6 bases between. CDR1 LNHNV and CDR2 YYDKDF come from the germline V gene (reference sequence). The CDR3 spans 14 residues. In nucleotides, the CDR3 is TGTGCCACCAGCAGAGATAGAGGGAACACTGAAGCTTTCTTT. Its translation is CATSRDRGNTEAFF.

The gene calls are TRBV27 and TRBJ2-3, with a weak D call TRBD1 (6 bases). V lost 3 bases and J lost 5, with 18 bases in between. CDR1 and CDR2 (germline): MNHEY, SMNVEV (reference sequence). The CDR3 is made up of 16 amino acids. The CDR3 coding sequence is TGTGCCAGCAGTTTTTTTGCCGACAGGTCTAAAGATACGCAGTATTTT. Translating gives CASSFFADRSKDTQYF.

The chain has TRBV11-2 and TRBJ1-1; D may be TRBD1 (5 bases). CDR3 length equals 13 residues. The V end was cut by 1 base, the J end by 11 bases, with 14 bases between. Germline CDR1 and CDR2: SGHAT and FQNNGV. The CDR3 is CASSLVGRGLAFF. In DNA, the CDR3 is TGTGCCAGCAGCTTAGTAGGGCGGGGGTTGGCTTTCTTT.

The chain combines TRBV6-5 with TRBJ2-7; D possibly corresponds to TRBD1 (6 bases). V lost 8 bases and J lost 0, with 14 bases in between. The CDR3 length is 14 residues. Germline V gives CDR1 MNHEY, CDR2 SVGAGI. The CDR3 spells CASAALGASYEQYF. In DNA, the CDR3 is TGTGCCAGCGCCGCGTTGGGGGCCTCCTACGAGCAGTACTTC.

CDR3 amino acids: CASTKSPGGRPTNYGYTF. DNA for the CDR3: TGTGCCAGCACCAAGTCCCCCGGGGGGAGACCAACTAACTATGGCTACACCTTC. The chain uses TRBV27 and TRBJ1-2; tentatively, D is TRBD1 (5 bases). The CDR3 is 18 residues long. V shed 7 bases and J shed 0 bases, with 24 bases lying between them. Germline lookup yields CDR1 MNHEY and CDR2 SMNVEV (reference sequence).

This rearrangement joins TRBV4-1 to TRBJ1-1; D unresolved. The V gene's germline CDR1 is MGHRA and CDR2 YSYEKL. This CDR3 contains 14 residues. With 1 base removed from V and 7 bases from J, the gap between germline ends came to 13 bases. This CDR3 reads CASSQAGLSDEAFF. The CDR3, as DNA: TGCGCCAGCAGCCAAGCAGGCCTGAGTGATGAAGCTTTCTTT.

This chain uses TRBV5-1 with TRBJ1-6, with D perhaps matching TRBD1 (6 bases). Germline lookup yields CDR1 SGHRS and CDR2 YFSETQ. The V and J ends lost 4 bases and 7 bases respectively, with 9 bases between them. The CDR3 extends over 13 amino acids. The CDR3 spells CASSHDRNSPLHF. The CDR3 coding sequence is TGCGCCAGCAGCCACGACAGGAATTCACCCCTCCACTTT.

The rearrangement joins TRBV28 to TRBJ1-2; 10 bases line up with TRBD1. The CDR3 has 14 amino acids. V dropped 6 bases and J dropped 8; count of bases not matched to a gene: 9. Germline-derived CDR1 and CDR2 are MDHEN and SYDVKM. This CDR3 is CASSPGQGDGGYTF. The CDR3 region has the DNA TGTGCCAGCAGCCCTGGACAGGGGGACGGGGGCTACACCTTC.

The V call is TRBV30, the J call TRBJ2-7, with TRBD1 identical over 8 bases. Per germline, CDR1 GTSNPN and CDR2 SVGIG (reference sequence). Losses at the gene ends were 1 base for V and 5 bases for J; bases not matched to a gene: 7. The length of the CDR3 is 14 residues. The DNA for the CDR3 is TGTGCCTGGAGTGGGGGCAGGGGGCCCAACGAGCAGTACTTC. This gives the protein CAWSGGRGPNEQYF. Supplemented by reference TRBV30 and TRBJ2-7, the full variable domain reads SQTIHQWPATLVQPVGSPLSLECTVEGTSNPNLYWYRQAAGRGLQLLFYSVGIGQISSEVPQNLSASRPQDRQFILSSKKLLLSDSGFYLCAWSGGRGPNEQYFGPGTRLTVT.

V gene TRBV27 combines with J gene TRBJ2-7; 7 bases fit TRBD2. The CDR3 loop spans 14 amino acids. V gave up 7 bases and J gave up 4 bases; unmatched junction bases: 10. The germline V gene has CDR1 MNHEY and CDR2 SMNVEV (reference sequence). The CDR3 reads CASTLGGPGYEQYF. The CDR3 DNA sequence: TGTGCCAGCACCCTGGGAGGGCCTGGTTACGAGCAGTACTTC.

The chain employs TRBV6-5 and TRBJ2-5, with 7 nucleotides matching TRBD2. The CDR3 is 15 residues long. CDR1 is MNHEY and CDR2 is SVGAGI in the germline V gene. Trimming cost V 2 bases and J 0 bases; bases outside gene matches: 3. In nucleotides, the CDR3 is TGTGCCAGCAGTTACGAGCGGGGATACCAAGAGACCCAGTACTTC. Translation gives CASSYERGYQETQYF.

The CDR3 region is CASSYLGQGASEQYF. In DNA form, the CDR3 reads TGTGCCAGCAGTTACTTGGGACAGGGGGCGAGCGAGCAGTACTTC. The rearrangement links TRBV6-5 to TRBJ2-7, with 12 bases matching TRBD1. Germline V lookup: CDR1 MNHEY, CDR2 SVGAGI. With V trimmed by 1 base and J by 6 bases, 4 bases remained unmatched. The CDR3 runs 15 residues.

The chain joins TRBV6-4 to TRBJ1-1; 9 bases line up with TRBD1. Unmatched junction bases numbered 3, after V lost 3 bases and J lost 7 bases. The CDR3 length is 13 residues. The germline gives CDR1 MRHNA, CDR2 SNTAGT. The CDR3 loop is CASSEKDRGEAFF. The CDR3 bases are TGTGCCAGCAGTGAGAAGGACAGGGGTGAAGCTTTCTTT.

This clone was detected once. This chain uses TRBV27 with TRBJ1-1; unclear D gene. This CDR3 has 15 residues. Looked up from germline, CDR1 is MNHEY and CDR2 is SMNVEV (reference sequence). V was trimmed by 5 bases and J by 8 bases, leaving 21 bases between them. The CDR3 DNA is TGTGCCAGCAGTCCCCCCCTTGGACTGGCCAGAGAAGCTTTCTTT. Its protein product is CASSPPLGLAREAFF.

The V and J genes are TRBV25-1 and TRBJ2-1; D ambiguous. Germline V gives CDR1 MGHDK, CDR2 SYGVNS. The V and J ends lost 6 bases and 8 bases respectively, with 5 bases between them. The CDR3 sequence is 10 residues long. The CDR3 protein is CASSRHEQFF. The CDR3 DNA reads as TGTGCCAGCAGCAGGCATGAGCAGTTCTTC.

This clone was seen just once. The chain carries TRBV7-6 and TRBJ2-1, with 13 bases matching TRBD2. The V gene's germline CDR1 is SGHVS and CDR2 FNYEAQ. J lost 5 bases, V lost 5 bases, and 6 bases had no gene match. The CDR3 has 16 amino acids. In nucleotides, the CDR3 is TGTGCCAGCAGCCCCCGGACTAGCGGGAGCCACAATGAGCAGTTCTTC. It is translated as CASSPRTSGSHNEQFF.

The V gene is TRBV6-1, the J gene TRBJ2-5; D might be TRBD1 (6 bases). CDR1 and CDR2 (germline): MNHNS, SASEGT. V was clipped by 7 bases and J by 1 base, with 10 bases between them. The CDR3 has 13 residues. CDR3 bases: TGTGCCAGCATCACAGGGTCCCAAGAGACCCAGTACTTC. This translates into CASITGSQETQYF.

The genes are TRBV4-1 and TRBJ1-1, with D unclear. CDR1 is MGHRA, CDR2 YSYEKL, per germline. The V end lost 0 bases, the J end lost 1 base, and 9 bases lay between the germline ends. This CDR3 contains 15 residues. CDR3: CASSQDAPGNTEAFF. The DNA for the CDR3 is TGCGCCAGCAGCCAAGACGCCCCGGGGAACACTGAAGCTTTCTTT.

This clone was counted only a few times. This chain connects TRBV6-4 to TRBJ2-3, with 13 bases fitting TRBD2. The V gene's germline CDR1 is MRHNA and CDR2 SNTAGT. This CDR3 contains 15 residues. Trimming took 2 bases from V and 4 from J; bases not matched to a gene: 0. The CDR3 region has the DNA TGTGCCAGCAGTGACACTAGCGGGAGGGCAGATACGCAGTATTTT. It encodes CASSDTSGRADTQYF.

The rearrangement joins TRBV6-5 to TRBJ2-1, with 7 bases identical to TRBD1. The CDR3 runs to 16 residues. Trimming at V came to 0 bases and at J to 0 bases, leaving 2 bases not matched to a gene. Germline-derived CDR1 and CDR2 are MNHEY and SVGAGI. Written as DNA, the CDR3 is TGTGCCAGCAGTTACTCGGCAGGGGGCTCCTACAATGAGCAGTTCTTC. Protein: CASSYSAGGSYNEQFF.

The chain carries TRBV4-1 and TRBJ1-2; TRBD1 matches 7 bases. V shed 2 bases and J 1 base; nucleotides not matched to a gene: 10. CDR3 length equals 17 residues. Germline V gene lookup returns CDR1 MGHRA and CDR2 YSYEKL. CDR3 coding DNA: TGCGCCAGCAGCCAAACCTTTACAGGGGTAGATAACTATGGCTACACCTTC. This sequence encodes CASSQTFTGVDNYGYTF.

The rearrangement links TRBV6-5 to TRBJ1-1; D ambiguous. Germline CDR1 is MNHEY and CDR2 is SVGAGI. Trimming cost V 6 bases and J 5 bases, with 13 bases left between them. The length of the CDR3 is 13 residues. CDR3 DNA: TGTGCCAGCAGCATGAGTTCGGGGACTGAAGCTTTCTTT. This codes for CASSMSSGTEAFF.

The count of this clone is one. The V call is TRBV6-6, the J call TRBJ2-1, with TRBD2 identical over 13 bases. J was trimmed by 8 bases and V by 5 bases; bases with no gene match: 9. This CDR3 spans 16 amino acids. Germline V CDR1 and CDR2: MNHNY, SVGAGI (reference sequence). CDR3 sequence (DNA): TGTGCCAGCAGTCAACACGGGACTAGCGGGAACTATGAGCAGTTCTTC. Translating it yields CASSQHGTSGNYEQFF.

This clone showed up just once. The V and J genes are TRBV27 and TRBJ2-2; 7 bases fit TRBD1. This CDR3 region has 16 residues. CDR1 MNHEY and CDR2 SMNVEV come from the germline V gene (reference sequence). V trimming: 2 bases; J trimming: 5 bases; junction bases outside the gene matches: 8. In nucleotides, the CDR3 is TGTGCCAGCAGTTTAGAAGGGGGCGGAAGAACCGGGGAGCTGTTTTTT. Residues: CASSLEGGGRTGELFF.

The chain recombines TRBV6-1 with TRBJ2-7; 10 bases are shared with TRBD1. V lost 1 base to trimming and J lost 3 bases; unmatched junction nucleotides: 9. Per germline, CDR1 MNHNS and CDR2 SASEGT. CDR3 length: 17 amino acids. The chain's CDR3 is CASSEESFWDRGYEQYF. The DNA for the CDR3 is TGTGCCAGCAGTGAAGAATCCTTCTGGGACAGGGGCTACGAGCAGTACTTC.